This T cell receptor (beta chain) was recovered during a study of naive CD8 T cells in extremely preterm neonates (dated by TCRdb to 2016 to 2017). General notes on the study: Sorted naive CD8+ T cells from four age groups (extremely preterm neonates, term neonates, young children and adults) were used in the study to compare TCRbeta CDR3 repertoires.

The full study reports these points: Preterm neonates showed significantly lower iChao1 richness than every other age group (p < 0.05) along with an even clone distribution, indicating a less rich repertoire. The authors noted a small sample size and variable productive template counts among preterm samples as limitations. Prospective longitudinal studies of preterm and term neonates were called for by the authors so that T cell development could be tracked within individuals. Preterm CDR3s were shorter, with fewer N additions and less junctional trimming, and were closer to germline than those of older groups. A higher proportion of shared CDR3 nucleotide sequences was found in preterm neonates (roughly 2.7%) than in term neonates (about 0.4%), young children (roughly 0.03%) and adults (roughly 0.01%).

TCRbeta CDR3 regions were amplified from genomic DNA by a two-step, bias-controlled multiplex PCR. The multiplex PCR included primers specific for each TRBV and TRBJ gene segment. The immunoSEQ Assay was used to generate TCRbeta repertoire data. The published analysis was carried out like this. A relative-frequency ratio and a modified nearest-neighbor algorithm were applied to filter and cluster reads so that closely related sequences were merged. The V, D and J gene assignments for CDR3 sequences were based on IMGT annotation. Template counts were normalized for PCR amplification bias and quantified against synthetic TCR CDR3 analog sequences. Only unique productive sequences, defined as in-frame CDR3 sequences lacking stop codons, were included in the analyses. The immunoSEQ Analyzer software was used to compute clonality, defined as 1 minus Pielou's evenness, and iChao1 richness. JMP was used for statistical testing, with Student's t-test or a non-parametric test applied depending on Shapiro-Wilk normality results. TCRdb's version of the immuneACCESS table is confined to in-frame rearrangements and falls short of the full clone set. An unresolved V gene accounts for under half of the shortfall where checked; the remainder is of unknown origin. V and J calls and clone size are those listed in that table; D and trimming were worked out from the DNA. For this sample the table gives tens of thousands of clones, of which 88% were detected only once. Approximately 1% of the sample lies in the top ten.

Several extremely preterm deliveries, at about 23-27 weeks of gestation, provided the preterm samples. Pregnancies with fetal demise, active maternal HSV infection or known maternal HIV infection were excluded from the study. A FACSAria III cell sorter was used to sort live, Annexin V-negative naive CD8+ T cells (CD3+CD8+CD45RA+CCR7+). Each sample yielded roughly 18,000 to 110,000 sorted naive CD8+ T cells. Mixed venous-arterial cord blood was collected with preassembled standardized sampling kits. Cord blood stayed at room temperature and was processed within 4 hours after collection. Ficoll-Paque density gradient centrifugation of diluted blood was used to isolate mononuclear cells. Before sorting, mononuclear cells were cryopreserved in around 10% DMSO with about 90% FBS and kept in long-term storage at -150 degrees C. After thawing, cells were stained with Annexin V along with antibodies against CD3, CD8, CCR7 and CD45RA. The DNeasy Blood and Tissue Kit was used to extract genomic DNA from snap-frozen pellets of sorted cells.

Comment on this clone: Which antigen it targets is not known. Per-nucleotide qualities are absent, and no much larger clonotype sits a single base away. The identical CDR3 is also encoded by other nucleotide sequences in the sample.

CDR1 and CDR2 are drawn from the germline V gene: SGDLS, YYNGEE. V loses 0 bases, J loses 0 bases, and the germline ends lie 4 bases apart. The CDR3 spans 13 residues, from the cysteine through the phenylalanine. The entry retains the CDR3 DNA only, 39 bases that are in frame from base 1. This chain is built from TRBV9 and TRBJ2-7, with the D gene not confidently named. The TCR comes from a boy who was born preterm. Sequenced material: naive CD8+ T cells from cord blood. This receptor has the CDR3 CASSVGDSYEQYF. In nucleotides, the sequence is TGTGCCAGCAGCGTAGGGGACTCCTACGAGCAGTACTTC.